This TCR beta chain was profiled in a study of T cells after yellow fever vaccination. About the research overall: Libraries from low-cell-number fractions were prepared with the SMART-Seq v4 Ultra Low Input RNA kit.

This clonotype was seen at least ten times. Its antigen is as yet unknown. Study observations and caveats: Subsequent booster samples again held most clones from primary vaccination (96% CD4, about 90% CD8). A weaker secondary response peaked on day 5, the primary on day 15.

V was cut by 1 base and J by 4 bases, with 13 bases left in between. The CDR3 extends over 15 amino acids. The germline V gene has CDR1 MGHRA and CDR2 YSYEKL. Making TCR cDNA involved 5'RACE template switching, which added UMIs and a universal primer site. TCRdb processed the 5' RACE reads anew with MiXCR; each CDR3 protein has one entry. The sample has about 400,000 distinct CDR3 sequences, around 10% seen once. The receptor comes from a man between 18 and 35 years old who received the YFV17D yellow fever vaccine. The sequences come from PBMCs, collected on the day of the first yellow fever vaccination. The chain uses TRBV4-1 and TRBJ1-1, with D possibly matching TRBD1 (5 bases). Here the CDR3 DNA reads TGCGCCAGCAGCCAAGCCGGGACCCGGCGCACTGAAGCTTTCTTT. Translation gives CASSQAGTRRTEAFF.